The TCR beta chain under discussion was sequenced for a study of OX40 agonist ivuxolimab in advanced cancers. Study summary: Patient treatment consisted of intravenous ivuxolimab administration every 2 weeks at 0.01 to 10 mg/kg. The eligibility criteria allowed prior anti-PD-1, anti-PD-L1 or anti-CTLA-4 therapy, and under 50% had some.

This clone came up a few times. The antigen is not known. The repertoire was sequenced with immunoSEQ multiplex PCR; TCRdb's copy has only in-frame clones and lacks some. The table has approximately 60,000 clones, almost 90% seen once. V was shortened by 3 bases and J by 0 bases, with 11 bases between the two germline ends. Germline V lookup: CDR1 MDHEN, CDR2 SYDVKM. This CDR3 comprises 15 residues. Findings and limits, study-wide: Among the nonresponders, some also had low normalized T-cell clonal expansion. Partial responders treated at 0.1-3.0 mg/kg exhibited clonal expansion among the lowest measured.

The sequence came from an adult with an advanced solid tumor such as melanoma, head and neck, liver or kidney cancer. V and J are TRBV28 and TRBJ1-1; D is undetermined. This sample comprised CD4+ or CD8+ T cells sorted from blood, obtained in a trial of the OX40 agonist ivuxolimab. CDR3 nucleotide sequence: TGTGCCAGCAGTTTTGGTCCGGAGATGAACACTGAAGCTTTCTTT. Amino acids: CASSFGPEMNTEAFF.